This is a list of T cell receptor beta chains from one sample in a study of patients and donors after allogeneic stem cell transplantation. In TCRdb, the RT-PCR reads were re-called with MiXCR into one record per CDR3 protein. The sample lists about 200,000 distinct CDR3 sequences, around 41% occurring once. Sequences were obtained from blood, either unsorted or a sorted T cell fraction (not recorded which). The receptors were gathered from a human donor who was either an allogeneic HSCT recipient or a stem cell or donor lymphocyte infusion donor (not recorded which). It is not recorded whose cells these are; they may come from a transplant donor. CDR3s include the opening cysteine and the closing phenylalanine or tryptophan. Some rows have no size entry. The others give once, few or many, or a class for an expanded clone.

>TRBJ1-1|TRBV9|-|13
CASSVYMNTEAFF
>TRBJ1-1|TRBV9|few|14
CASSAASGNTEAFF
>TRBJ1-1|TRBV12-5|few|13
CASGTELNTEAFF
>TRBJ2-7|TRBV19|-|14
CASSTSSGSYEQYF
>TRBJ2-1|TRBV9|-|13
CASSVGTSNEQFF
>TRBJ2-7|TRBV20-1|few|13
CSARRHVSYEQYF
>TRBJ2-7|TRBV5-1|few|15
CASRITGTAPHEQYF
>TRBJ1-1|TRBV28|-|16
CASSFPRALMNTEAFF
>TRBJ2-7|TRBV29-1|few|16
CSVVPSGDRGSYEQYF
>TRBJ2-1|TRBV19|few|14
CASSVLAGKNEQFF
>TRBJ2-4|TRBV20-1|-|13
CSARSGDKNIQYF
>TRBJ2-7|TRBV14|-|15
CASSQEPSVSYEQYF
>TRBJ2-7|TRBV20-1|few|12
CSASSSSYEQYF
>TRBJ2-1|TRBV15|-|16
CATSRDIFPGVNEQFF
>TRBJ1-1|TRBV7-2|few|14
CASSRQGSPTEAFF
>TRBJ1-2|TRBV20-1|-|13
CSARDETFYGYTF
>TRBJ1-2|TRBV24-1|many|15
CATSNPRDRADGYTF
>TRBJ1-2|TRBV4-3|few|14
CASSQEVVSYGYTF
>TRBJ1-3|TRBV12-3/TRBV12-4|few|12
CASSLQGTSNIF
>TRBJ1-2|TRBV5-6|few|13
CASSGGRSYGYTF
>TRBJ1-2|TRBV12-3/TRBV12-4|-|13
CASSFLGDYGYTF